Below are 22 T cell receptor beta chains sequenced from a single sample in a study of blood T cells in healthy people across ages (dated by TCRdb to 2015 to 2017). Library preparation used 5' RACE. These reads were obtained on an Illumina HiSeq 2500. A second PCR of about 7 to 12 cycles was run with a J-beta primer mix and a sample-barcoded 5' primer. Using fastp trimming at Q25 and MiXCR clonotype assembly, TCRdb reanalyzed the public sequencing data and kept in-frame beta chains. Identical CDR3 protein sequences are pooled into one entry, listed with their most common genes and DNA. For this sample there are around 800,000 distinct CDR3 sequences; around half appear just once. 41% of the sample is taken by the ten largest. Sample: blood. These receptor sequences come from an elderly man in good health.

This chain links TRBV7-2 with TRBJ2-3; 7 bases are a match to TRBD2. The CDR3 covers 15 residues. J lost 14 bases, V lost 4 bases, and 18 bases had no gene match. CDR1 is SGHTA, CDR2 FQGNSA, per germline. The CDR3 region is CASSWKSGAAGYAYF. The CDR3 DNA follows: TGTGCCAGCAGCTGGAAAAGCGGGGCCGCCGGATACGCGTATTTT.

The V and J genes are TRBV5-1 and TRBJ2-5; maybe TRBD2 (6 bases). The CDR3 runs 17 residues. Germline loops: CDR1 SGHRS, CDR2 YFSETQ. Trimming cost V 0 bases and J 2 bases, with 17 bases left between them. In nucleotides, the CDR3 is TGCGCCAGCAGCTTGGGAGGGACTCGACTTACTCAAGAGACCCAGTACTTC. Translating it yields CASSLGGTRLTQETQYF.

The chain recombines TRBV1 with TRBJ2-5; the table's TRBD1 call for D was not verified on the DNA. TRBV1 is marked as a pseudogene. The CDR3 spans 15 residues. CDR3 nucleotides: TGCACCAGCAGCCAAGATAGGGAGCGGCAAGAGACCCAGTACTTC. This gives the protein CTSSQDRERQETQYF.

This clonotype has just a few counts. The genes are TRBV25-1 and TRBJ2-2; D possibly corresponds to TRBD1 (6 bases). Trimming pared 7 bases from V and 3 bases from J, leaving 12 bases between. In germline, CDR1 is MGHDK, CDR2 SYGVNS. This CDR3 is 14 amino acids long. The CDR3 sequence is CASKPNRDTGELFF. The CDR3 region has the DNA TGTGCCAGCAAGCCGAACAGGGACACCGGGGAGCTGTTTTTT.

The CDR3 DNA sequence: TGTGCCAGCAGCTTAATTCGATTGGCGGGAGGATTGAACACCGGGGAGCTGTTTTTT. It encodes CASSLIRLAGGLNTGELFF. V gene TRBV7-9 combines with J gene TRBJ2-2, with 8 bases that match TRBD2. This CDR3 has 19 residues. With 2 bases clipped from V and 1 base from J, the junction kept 12 bases outside the gene matches. Per germline, CDR1 SEHNR and CDR2 FQNEAQ (reference sequence).

The chain employs TRBV29-1 and TRBJ2-5; D is possibly TRBD1 or TRBD2 (5 bases each). Germline V gives CDR1 SQVTM, CDR2 ANQGSEA. This CDR3 spans 15 amino acids. Trimming removed 0 bases from V and 4 bases from J, with 15 bases in between. The CDR3 nucleotides read TGCAGCGTTGAAGATCGTAGGGGACCCCGAGAGACCCAGTACTTC. It codes for CSVEDRRGPRETQYF.

V is TRBV28 and J is TRBJ2-5, with D maybe TRBD1 (7 bases). The CDR3 spans 13 residues. Trimming cost V 5 bases and J 5 bases, with 12 bases left between them. Germline V gene data show CDR1 as MDHEN and CDR2 as SYDVKM. CDR3 coding DNA: TGTGCCAGCAGTCAGGGGGACTGGGAGACCCAGTACTTC. Protein product: CASSQGDWETQYF.

The rearrangement joins TRBV24-1 to TRBJ2-1; TRBD2 agrees at 14 bases. Germline V gene data show CDR1 as KGHDR and CDR2 as SFDVKD. The CDR3 covers 21 residues. Losses at the gene ends were 4 bases for V and 0 bases for J; bases not matched to a gene: 13. The CDR3 DNA reads TGTGCCACCAGTGACCCGGGACTAGCGGGAGTCGGACACCTCTCCTACAATGAGCAGTTCTTC. This sequence encodes CATSDPGLAGVGHLSYNEQFF.

The chain carries TRBV2 and TRBJ2-1, with 10 nucleotides matching TRBD1. CDR1 is SNHLY and CDR2 is FYNNEI in the germline V gene. V trimming: 6 bases; J trimming: 7 bases; junction bases outside the gene matches: 9. This CDR3 comprises 15 residues. CDR3 protein: CASRWGQGMTNEQFF. In nucleotides, the CDR3 is TGTGCCAGCAGATGGGGACAGGGGATGACAAATGAGCAGTTCTTC.

The chain combines TRBV10-3 with TRBJ2-5; 8 bases match TRBD2. This CDR3 is 15 amino acids long. J gave up 7 bases and V 3 bases, and 10 bases lay outside the gene matches. Germline lookup yields CDR1 ENHRY and CDR2 SYGVKD. The CDR3 loop is CAISEATSVGGTQYF. In DNA form, the CDR3 reads TGTGCCATCAGTGAAGCGACTAGCGTTGGTGGGACCCAGTACTTC.

The chain carries TRBV20-1 and TRBJ1-6; D perhaps matches TRBD1 (5 bases). Trimming removed 4 bases from V and 1 base from J, with 14 bases in between. In germline, CDR1 is DFQATT, CDR2 SNEGSKA (reference sequence). This CDR3 has 16 residues. The CDR3 sequence: CSATFTRQSYNSPLHF. The CDR3 bases are TGCAGTGCTACCTTCACGCGACAGTCCTATAATTCACCCCTCCACTTT.

This sequence joins TRBV28 and TRBJ2-4; the D is unclear. V was pared by 10 bases and J by 8 bases, with 18 bases between. The CDR3 sequence is 13 residues long. CDR1 and CDR2 (germline): MDHEN, SYDVKM. The DNA of the CDR3 is TGTGCCACCAATCCGACGGGCTTTGACATTCAGTACTTC. As protein: CATNPTGFDIQYF.

The V and J genes are TRBV3-1 and TRBJ2-7, with 9 bases that match TRBD2. The DNA end is a closer match to TRBJ2-5, so the J assignment may be wrong. This CDR3 is 18 amino acids long. Germline assignment: CDR1 LGHDT and CDR2 YNNKEL (reference sequence). CDR3 in amino acids: CASSSLGSGSLAVKTQYF. CDR3 DNA sequence: TGTGCCAGCAGCTCGCTGGGTAGCGGGAGTTTGGCGGTGAAGACCCAGTACTTC.

This clonotype has just one count. This chain connects TRBV3-1 to TRBJ2-7; D perhaps matches TRBD2 (8 bases). The CDR3 is 18 residues long. CDR1 is LGHDT and CDR2 is YNNKEL in the germline V gene (reference sequence). Trimming pared 0 bases from V and 4 bases from J, leaving 22 bases between. This CDR3 is CASSQDIRREAGGYEQYF. The CDR3 DNA reads TGTGCCAGCAGCCAAGATATTCGGCGGGAGGCAGGGGGTTACGAGCAGTACTTC.

The CDR3 here is CASKTSGNGYEQYF. In nucleotides, the CDR3 is TGTGCCAGCAAGACTAGCGGGAATGGTTACGAGCAGTACTTC. J is TRBJ2-7 and V is TRBV28; 11 nucleotides align to TRBD2. The CDR3 consists of 14 residues. V shed 7 bases, J shed 4 bases, and the junction held 6 bases outside the gene matches. CDR1 is MDHEN, CDR2 SYDVKM, per germline.

This clonotype was seen ten or more times. The J gene is TRBJ2-1, the V gene TRBV12-3 or TRBV12-4; TRBD1 matches 8 bases. The CDR3 length is 14 residues. The J segment lost 4 bases and the V segment lost 7 bases, leaving 6 bases of the junction unmatched. The CDR3 DNA is TGTGCCAGCACCCTACAGGGGGTTTACAATGAGCAGTTCTTC. It encodes CASTLQGVYNEQFF.

The chain couples TRBV20-1 to TRBJ2-1; possible D gene TRBD1, 6 bases. Per the germline V gene, CDR1 is DFQATT and CDR2 is SNEGSKA (reference sequence). Trimming left V 6 bases short and J 10 bases short, with 19 bases between. The CDR3 covers 13 residues. The CDR3 DNA is TGCAGTGCCCTAGCCGGGACAATGGACGAGCAGTTCTTC. This sequence encodes CSALAGTMDEQFF.

This clonotype was observed a few times. The chain has TRBV7-2 and TRBJ2-1, with TRBD2 matching over 9 bases. Germline CDR1 is SGHTA and CDR2 is FQGNSA. J was trimmed by 2 bases and V by 5 bases; bases with no gene match: 7. The CDR3 is made up of 16 amino acids. CDR3: CASSPLAGVAYNEQFF. DNA of the CDR3: TGTGCCAGCAGCCCTTTAGCGGGAGTGGCCTACAATGAGCAGTTCTTC.

The chain links TRBV5-1 to TRBJ2-3; D uncertain. CDR3 size: 14 residues. Germline CDR1 and CDR2: SGHRS and YFSETQ. With 3 bases removed from V and 0 bases from J, the gap between germline ends came to 8 bases. In nucleotides, the CDR3 is TGCGCCAGCAGCTCGATGGAGAGCACAGATACGCAGTATTTT. As protein: CASSSMESTDTQYF.

In the case of this clonotype: A much larger clonotype is one base distant, so this may be a read error. The rearrangement uses TRBV4-3 and TRBJ2-1; D unresolved. V lost 0 bases and J lost 3, with 9 bases in between. The CDR3 totals 15 residues. The V gene's germline CDR1 is LGHNA and CDR2 YSLEER. CDR3 residues: CASSQDRSFYNEQFF. The CDR3 DNA sequence: TGCGCCAGCAGCCAAGATCGATCTTTCTACAATGAGCAGTTCTTC.

The CDR3 DNA follows: TGCAGTGCTATAGAGATGGTGGGCGAGACCCAGTACTTC. Protein sequence: CSAIEMVGETQYF. This chain connects TRBV20-1 to TRBJ2-5; no clear D gene. Looked up from germline, CDR1 is DFQATT and CDR2 is SNEGSKA (reference sequence). V lost 4 bases and J lost 5, with 14 bases in between. This CDR3 has 13 residues.

This clonotype was seen ten or more times. This chain uses TRBV2 with TRBJ2-6; D call uncertain. This CDR3 comprises 14 residues. Trimming left V 6 bases short and J 4 bases short, with 10 bases between. Germline CDR1 reads SNHLY; CDR2 reads FYNNEI. The CDR3 protein is CASSRNTGANVLTF. As DNA, the CDR3 is TGTGCCAGCAGCCGCAATACCGGGGCCAACGTCCTGACTTTC.